This TCR beta chain was sequenced for a study of cytomegalovirus exposure and HLA in healthy donors. Germline V gives CDR1 MGHRA, CDR2 YSYEKL. This CDR3 spans 15 amino acids. V lost 0 bases and J lost 6; bases outside the gene matches: 6. PCR used 60 Vbeta primers and 13 Jbeta primers. Here immunoSEQ multiplex PCR was the method, and the copy in TCRdb shows in-frame clones only, minus some. The sample lists 120,000 or so clones; roughly 80% were seen once. This clone appeared a few times. Sequenced sample: PBMCs. The clonotype originates from a woman between 40 and 55 years old in good health and CMV-seronegative. V gene TRBV4-1 combines with J gene TRBJ2-3; TRBD1 aligns across 7 bases. CDR3 region: CASSQETGWRDTQYF. DNA for the CDR3: TGCGCCAGCAGCCAAGAGACAGGGTGGAGGGATACGCAGTATTTT.